This T cell receptor beta chain was observed in a study of blood T cell repertoires in COVID-19. Overall study context: Samples taken during acute and convalescent COVID-19 were collected in the United States, Italy and Spain. Sources were T cells, B-cell-depleted T cells, or PBMCs; the material itself was cDNA or gDNA.

How the authors handled the data: Amplification from reference gene primers served as the basis for estimated nucleated cell counts. Sequencing was performed with immunoSEQ multiplex PCR; in TCRdb, only in-frame clones are kept and a portion is missing. Clone size and the V and J calls come from that table; the DNA yielded D and trimming. The repertoire consists of tens of thousands of clones, with about nine tenths occurring once and the leading ten covering 1.3% to 1.5%. Sequencing used peripheral blood. The receptor was derived from a man between 45 and 60 years old with acute or convalescent COVID-19.

The CDR3 spells CASSLAYGEWDTQYF. CDR3 coding DNA: TGTGCCAGCAGCTTAGCTTACGGGGAATGGGATACGCAGTATTTT. J is TRBJ2-3 and V is TRBV7-2, with D possibly being TRBD2 (5 bases). CDR1 and CDR2 from the germline V gene are SGHTA and FQGNSA. The CDR3 is 15 amino acids. V lost 0 bases and J 6 bases, leaving 13 bases between the germline ends.